These 20 T cell receptor beta chains share one sample of origin, sequenced in a study of OX40 agonist ivuxolimab in advanced cancers. Sequencing was performed with immunoSEQ multiplex PCR; in TCRdb, only in-frame clones are kept and a portion is missing. The data show some 98,000 clones, with around 87% seen just once and 0.31% held by the top ten. Sequenced material: CD4+ or CD8+ T cells sorted from blood, taken in a trial of the OX40 agonist ivuxolimab. Receptors were obtained from an adult with an advanced solid tumor such as melanoma, head and neck, liver or kidney cancer.

The chain is built from TRBV5-4 and TRBJ2-7; D is possibly TRBD1 or TRBD2 (5 bases each). The CDR3 runs 15 residues. Looked up from germline, CDR1 is SGHNT and CDR2 is YYREEE (reference sequence). V was clipped by 3 bases and J by 4 bases, with 17 bases between them. CDR3 bases: TGTGCCAGCAGCTCACTCCGGGACGTGAGGTACGAGCAGTACTTC. Translated, it gives CASSSLRDVRYEQYF.

This clone was recorded only once. The gene calls are TRBV7-2 and TRBJ2-5, with 13 bases matching TRBD2. The CDR3 totals 15 residues. V shed 4 bases, J shed 5 bases, and the junction held 4 bases outside the gene matches. The germline CDR1 and CDR2 sequences are SGHTA and FQGNSA. CDR3 sequence (DNA): TGTGCCAGCAGCTCGGGGACTAGCGGGGCGGAGACCCAGTACTTC. Translated: CASSSGTSGAETQYF.

V and J are TRBV2 and TRBJ2-2; D possibly matches TRBD1 or TRBD2 (5 bases each). In germline, CDR1 is SNHLY, CDR2 FYNNEI. The CDR3 has 15 residues. V lost 9 bases to trimming and J lost 3 bases, with 17 bases between them. The DNA for the CDR3 is TGTGCCAGTAACTACCTGGGGGTGGACACCGGGGAGCTGTTTTTT. Translation gives CASNYLGVDTGELFF. Variable domain in full (rest from reference TRBV2 and TRBJ2-2): EPEVTQTPSHQVTQMGQEVILRCVPISNHLYFYWYRQILGQKVEFLVSFYNNEISEKSEIFDDQFSVERPDGSNFTLKIRSTKLEDSAMYFCASNYLGVDTGELFFGEGSRLTVL.

This sequence joins TRBV5-1 and TRBJ1-1, with D maybe TRBD1 (5 bases). The V and J ends lost 6 bases and 7 bases respectively, with 16 bases between them. This CDR3 contains 13 residues. CDR1 and CDR2 from the germline V gene are SGHRS and YFSETQ. The DNA for the CDR3 is TGCGCCAGCAAAATTGAAGGGACCCTTGAAGCTTTCTTT. Protein sequence: CASKIEGTLEAFF.

The chain links TRBV2 to TRBJ2-7; 7 bases map to TRBD2. With 6 bases clipped from V and 0 bases from J, the junction kept 2 bases outside the gene matches. CDR3 size: 13 residues. CDR1 and CDR2 from the germline V gene are SNHLY and FYNNEI. For the CDR3, the DNA is TGTGCCAGCAGGGCTAGCGGCTCCTACGAGCAGTACTTC. This gives the protein CASRASGSYEQYF. Full variable domain (rest looked up from reference TRBV2 and TRBJ2-7): EPEVTQTPSHQVTQMGQEVILRCVPISNHLYFYWYRQILGQKVEFLVSFYNNEISEKSEIFDDQFSVERPDGSNFTLKIRSTKLEDSAMYFCASRASGSYEQYFGPGTRLTVT.

The chain couples TRBV5-6 to TRBJ2-2, with a weak D call TRBD2 (7 bases). The CDR3 is 17 amino acids. Per germline, CDR1 SGHDT and CDR2 YYEEEE. V was clipped by 0 bases and J by 6 bases, with 18 bases between them. In DNA, the CDR3 is TGTGCCAGCAGCTTGGAGGGGGGGCAGGGGTGGCCCGGGGAGCTGTTTTTT. It is translated as CASSLEGGQGWPGELFF. Complete variable domain (other parts from reference TRBV5-6 and TRBJ2-2): DAGVTQSPTHLIKTRGQQVTLRCSPKSGHDTVSWYQQALGQGPQFIFQYYEEEERQRGNFPDRFSGHQFPNYSSELNVNALLLGDSALYLCASSLEGGQGWPGELFFGEGSRLTVL.

The rearrangement links TRBV2 to TRBJ2-5, with 13 positions matching TRBD2. Trimming cost V 6 bases and J 5 bases; bases outside gene matches: 3. Looked up from germline, CDR1 is SNHLY and CDR2 is FYNNEI. The CDR3 has 14 residues. The CDR3 region is CASSGTSGVETQYF. In DNA form, the CDR3 reads TGTGCCAGCAGCGGGACTAGCGGGGTGGAGACCCAGTACTTC. Full variable domain (missing parts from reference TRBV2 and TRBJ2-5): EPEVTQTPSHQVTQMGQEVILRCVPISNHLYFYWYRQILGQKVEFLVSFYNNEISEKSEIFDDQFSVERPDGSNFTLKIRSTKLEDSAMYFCASSGTSGVETQYFGPGTRLLVL.

The CDR3 nucleotides read TGTGCCAGCAGGTGGACTAGCGGGGGGGAAGAGACCCAGTACTTC. It yields the protein CASRWTSGGEETQYF. The rearrangement joins TRBV2 to TRBJ2-5, with TRBD2 matching 15 bases. This CDR3 region has 15 residues. Germline V gene data show CDR1 as SNHLY and CDR2 as FYNNEI. J lost 3 bases, V lost 6 bases, and 2 bases had no gene match.

The chain has TRBV7-9 and TRBJ1-1, with TRBD1 as a possible D gene (6 bases). Germline-derived CDR1 and CDR2 are SEHNR and FQNEAQ (reference sequence). V gave up 2 bases and J gave up 1 base, with 11 bases separating them. The CDR3 has 15 amino acids. The CDR3 DNA reads as TGTGCCAGCAGCTTATTCACAGGGCCGAACACTGAAGCTTTCTTT. It encodes CASSLFTGPNTEAFF.

For this clone: This sample includes further DNA sequences coding for the same CDR3. The chain is built from TRBV30 and TRBJ2-5; D is perhaps TRBD2 (7 bases). With 0 bases removed from V and 1 base from J, the gap between germline ends came to 9 bases. The germline CDR1 and CDR2 sequences are GTSNPN and SVGIG (reference sequence). CDR3 length: 14 residues. In DNA, the CDR3 is TGTGCCTGGAGTGTAGGGGGGGCCCAAGAGACCCAGTACTTC. This gives the protein CAWSVGGAQETQYF.

This chain joins TRBV6-1 and TRBJ1-3; no firm D call. CDR3 length: 12 residues. The germline CDR1 and CDR2 sequences are MNHNS and SASEGT. The ends were cut back, 1 base at V and 5 bases at J, with 3 bases in the middle. As DNA, the CDR3 is TGTGCCAGCAGTGAAGACCGAAACACCATATATTTT. Translated: CASSEDRNTIYF.

This chain uses TRBV19 with TRBJ2-4, with 15 nucleotides matching TRBD2. V shed 6 bases and J 5 bases; nucleotides not matched to a gene: 11. The CDR3 length is 18 residues. Germline CDR1 is LNHDA and CDR2 is SQIVND (reference sequence). Here the CDR3 DNA reads TGTGCCAGTAGGGGACTAGCGGGGGGTCGGCTTTCCCAAAACATTCAGTACTTC. The encoded protein is CASRGLAGGRLSQNIQYF.

V is TRBV4-2 and J is TRBJ2-3; 11 positions agree with TRBD2. CDR3 size: 16 residues. CDR1 and CDR2 (germline): LGHNA, YNFKEQ. The trim removed 4 bases at V and 6 bases at J, leaving 9 bases unmatched. The CDR3 region is CASSRRTSGPEDTQYF. CDR3 DNA: TGTGCCAGCAGCCGACGGACTAGCGGGCCTGAGGATACGCAGTATTTT.

V and J are TRBV6-5 and TRBJ1-4; D possibly corresponds to TRBD1 (5 bases). This CDR3 region has 14 residues. Trimming pared 10 bases from V and 3 bases from J, leaving 15 bases between. From germline, CDR1 is MNHEY and CDR2 SVGAGI. The CDR3 nucleotides are TGTGCCACCTCCCGGGCGGGGGCTAATGAAAAACTGTTTTTT. Translation: CATSRAGANEKLFF.

The genes are TRBV18 and TRBJ1-2; D possibly corresponds to TRBD1 (5 bases). This CDR3 comprises 14 residues. Trimming removed 5 bases from V and 6 bases from J, with 16 bases in between. CDR1 and CDR2 (germline): KGHSH, LQKENI. CDR3 sequence: CASSVEQGANGYTF. The CDR3 bases are TGTGCCAGCTCAGTTGAGCAGGGCGCTAATGGCTACACCTTC.

The V gene is TRBV30, the J gene TRBJ2-4; TRBD1 is a possible D gene (6 bases). CDR3 size: 13 residues. Germline loops: CDR1 GTSNPN, CDR2 SVGIG (reference sequence). V shed 5 bases and J shed 3 bases, with 11 bases lying between them. DNA of the CDR3: TGTGCCTGGGGTCGGACAGTCAAAAACATTCAGTACTTC. Translation: CAWGRTVKNIQYF.

This chain connects TRBV6-5 to TRBJ2-1; TRBD1 agrees at 8 bases. The germline gives CDR1 MNHEY, CDR2 SVGAGI. The CDR3 covers 16 residues. V shed 0 bases and J 6 bases; nucleotides not matched to a gene: 7. This CDR3 reads CASSYSTGGVRNEQFF. CDR3 nucleotide sequence: TGTGCCAGCAGTTACTCCACAGGGGGAGTCCGCAATGAGCAGTTCTTC.

The chain uses TRBV11-1 and TRBJ2-7, with 9 nucleotides matching TRBD1. The junction had 6 bases not matched to a gene; V was cut back by 4 bases and J by 5 bases. Germline loops: CDR1 SGHAT, CDR2 FQDESV (reference sequence). There are 14 residues in the CDR3. The CDR3, as DNA: TGTGCCAGCAGCTGGACAGGGGAGCGGCACGAGCAGTACTTC. Protein: CASSWTGERHEQYF.

V gene TRBV5-1 combines with J gene TRBJ1-4; TRBD1 might be the D (5 bases). Trimming removed 5 bases at V and 7 bases at J, with 18 bases between. Germline CDR1 is SGHRS and CDR2 is YFSETQ. This CDR3 is built from 15 residues. This CDR3 reads CASRSAGEVGEKLFF. The CDR3 DNA reads TGCGCCAGCAGGTCCGCGGGGGAAGTAGGTGAAAAACTGTTTTTT.

This clone was found a few times. The genes are TRBV5-8 and TRBJ2-5; a weak D match, TRBD2 (5 bases). The CDR3 has 13 residues. V was pared by 4 bases and J by 3 bases, with 10 bases between. Per germline, CDR1 SGHTS and CDR2 YDEGEE. The chain's CDR3 is CASSPRGKETQYF. The CDR3 bases are TGTGCCAGCAGCCCCCGGGGTAAAGAGACCCAGTACTTC. Drawing the rest from reference TRBV5-8 and TRBJ2-5, the complete variable domain is EAGVTQSPTHLIKTRGQQATLRCSPISGHTSVYWYQQALGLGLQFLLWYDEGEERNRGNFPPRFSGRQFPNYSSELNVNALELEDSALYLCASSPRGKETQYFGPGTRLLVL.